This T cell receptor (beta chain) was observed in a study of beta chain features in type 1 diabetes. Findings of the study overall: Sampled from patients, naive, central memory and Treg TCRB repertoires appeared more similar than those sampled from healthy donors. No resolution was reached here on whether HLA type influences TCRB rearrangement. Among patients with Type 1 diabetes, TCRB CDR3s were moderately but significantly shorter in every one of the four CD4+ subsets.

All of the isolated RNA was reverse transcribed, so expressed TCRB transcripts were sequenced. Measured with immunoSEQ multiplex PCR; TCRdb has only the in-frame clones, and not every one. The sample consists of over 300,000 clones, approximately 9.9% of them appearing once. In its sample, this clone was seen many times. What it recognizes is unknown. The sequencing input was central memory CD4+ T cells from blood. The sequence came from a man aged 25 to 45 with type 1 diabetes.

The CDR3 nucleotides read TGTGCCAGCAGACCCCAGCTCATGAACACTGAAGCTTTCTTT. This sequence encodes CASRPQLMNTEAFF. The chain joins TRBV6-6 to TRBJ1-1; no definite D call. The V end was cut by 6 bases, the J end by 0 bases, with 11 bases between. CDR1 is MNHNY, CDR2 SVGAGI, per germline (reference sequence). This CDR3 comprises 14 residues.